This is a list of T cell receptor beta chains from one sample in a study of T-cell memory formation after mild COVID-19. TCRdb re-derived calls from the 5' RACE reads in MiXCR, one entry per CDR3 protein. Of about 120,000 distinct CDR3 sequences in the sample, 15% to 20% are singletons; the top ten hold approximately 15%. The source material was PBMCs or a T cell subset sorted from them (not recorded which). These receptors came from an adult woman who had mild COVID-19 (a few samples of this study predate the infection). Cell type and time point are not known. Both conserved end residues are part of each CDR3.

V gene	CDR3 length	J gene	CDR3 protein
TRBV4-2	16	TRBJ2-3	CASSRLQGGPGDTQYF
TRBV6-5	16	TRBJ1-1	CASSYSITVSNTEAFF
TRBV7-2	12	TRBJ2-5	CASSLETWSQYF
TRBV7-8	14	TRBJ1-2	CASSPEQGFYGYTF
TRBV12-5	15	TRBJ1-2	CASGLVPGTAYGYTF
TRBV14	13	TRBJ2-3	CASSQAARPVVDF
TRBV3-1	14	TRBJ1-2	CASSNGQGLTGYTF
TRBV29-1	13	TRBJ1-2	CSVEGSILYGYTF
TRBV7-9	17	TRBJ1-6	CASSLGIRRQGSSPLHF
TRBV7-2	14	TRBJ2-7	CASVRIAGGYEQYF
TRBV7-3	16	TRBJ2-7	CASSPMGRGGTYEQYF
TRBV20-1	12	TRBJ2-7	CSANRDSYEQYF
TRBV7-7	13	TRBJ2-7	CASSLAVGGEQYF
TRBV3-1	14	TRBJ2-1	CASRERGTNNEQFF
TRBV7-8	14	TRBJ1-1	CASSPFGQNTEAFF
TRBV20-1	11	TRBJ2-1	CSAGGNNEQFF
TRBV25-1	17	TRBJ2-6	CASRSGTGYSGANVLTF
TRBV6-2/TRBV6-3	16	TRBJ2-3	CASSPGAGGVKDTQYF
TRBV3-1	13	TRBJ1-1	CASSQSRDRAAFF
TRBV4-2	18	TRBJ2-3	CASSRSSGGSSNTDTQYF
TRBV7-9	17	TRBJ2-1	CASSLRGAGGSYNEQFF
TRBV20-1	16	TRBJ2-1	CSAALAGVYSYNEQFF
TRBV2	17	TRBJ1-2	CASSDPRLEGFNYGYTF
TRBV4-2	16	TRBJ1-1	CASSQEGSWGVGEAFF
TRBV10-3	17	TRBJ2-5	CAISEGGTSGGQETQYF
TRBV20-1	14	TRBJ1-1	CSAHAGTTNTEAFF
TRBV29-1	14	TRBJ2-1	CSVLLAPVYNEQFF
TRBV20-1	16	TRBJ2-3	CSARDGTSDVADTQYF